Listed below are T cell receptor beta chains from one sample, sequenced in a study of shared clonotypes between healthy human individuals. Sequencing used immunoSEQ multiplex PCR; TCRdb keeps in-frame clones, though not all of them. The table has roughly 2.2 million clones, 85% to 95% seen once. The sample consisted of naive CD4+ T cells from PBMCs. These receptors were obtained from a man between 18 and 35 years old in good health. Some clones in this sample may be carry-over from other donors' samples. Each CDR3 is given with its conserved first and last residue. The D gene is left open where the match is weak. Size tells how often a clone was seen (once, few, many) or the class of an expanded clone, and some rows leave it out.

CDR3 | DNA | J | V | D | size
CASSAGRTPATDTQYF | TGTGCCAGCAGCGCGGGGCGCACACCCGCCACAGATACGCAGTATTTT | TRBJ2-3 | TRBV9 | . | .
CASSYSQGAGELFF | TGTGCCAGCAGTTATTCCCAGGGAGCCGGGGAGCTGTTTTTT | TRBJ2-2 | TRBV6-5 | . | .
CASSIGRGVYNQPQHF | TGTGCCAGTAGTATAGGACGGGGGGTCTACAATCAGCCCCAGCATTTT | TRBJ1-5 | TRBV19 | . | once
CASARGKAGYEQYF | TGTGCCAGCGCCAGGGGTAAGGCAGGTTACGAGCAGTACTTC | TRBJ2-7 | TRBV18 | . | .
CASSSTANSGNTIYF | TGCGCCAGCAGCTCGACAGCCAACTCTGGAAACACCATATATTTT | TRBJ1-3 | TRBV5-1 | . | .
CASSSSYSSPSAGEKLFF | TGTGCCAGCAGCTCCTCTTACTCATCACCCTCGGCTGGTGAAAAACTGTTTTTT | TRBJ1-4 | TRBV5-4 | . | once
CASSSGDRPNQPQHF | TGTGCCAGCAGCTCCGGGGACAGGCCTAATCAGCCCCAGCATTTT | TRBJ1-5 | TRBV2 | TRBD1 | .
CAWNSGPYNEQFF | TGTGCCTGGAATAGCGGGCCTTACAATGAGCAGTTCTTC | TRBJ2-1 | TRBV30 | TRBD2 | .
CRFPEVDEQFF | TGCAGGTTCCCCGAGGTGGATGAGCAGTTCTTC | TRBJ2-1 | TRBV20-1 | . | .
CASSPYREGTDTQYF | TGTGCCAGCAGCCCCTACAGAGAAGGCACGGATACGCAGTATTTT | TRBJ2-3 | TRBV5-5 | . | .
CASSHPGPGRNTEAFF | TGTGCCAGCAGCCATCCAGGGCCGGGGCGGAACACTGAAGCTTTCTTT | TRBJ1-1 | TRBV4-2 | . | .
CASSQVGQPQHF | TGCGCCAGCAGCCAAGTCGGTCAGCCCCAGCATTTT | TRBJ1-5 | TRBV4-1 | . | .
CASSWNSLYEQYF | TGTGCCAGCAGTTGGAACAGCCTCTACGAGCAGTACTTC | TRBJ2-7 | TRBV6-5 | . | .
CASSSPTGGLAYGYTF | TGTGCCAGCAGTTCACCCACAGGGGGCCTGGCCTATGGCTACACCTTC | TRBJ1-2 | TRBV28 | TRBD1 | once
CASRVAENTGELFF | TGTGCCAGCAGGGTAGCGGAGAACACCGGGGAGCTGTTTTTT | TRBJ2-2 | TRBV6-5 | . | .
CASSSMGGTEAFF | TGTGCCAGCAGCTCCATGGGGGGCACTGAAGCTTTCTTT | TRBJ1-1 | TRBV7-2 | . | .
CASSWPGQGQETQYF | TGTGCCAGCAGCTGGCCGGGACAGGGGCAAGAGACCCAGTACTTC | TRBJ2-5 | TRBV5-4 | TRBD1 | once
CASSFWGITGELFF | TGCGCCAGCAGCTTCTGGGGGATCACCGGGGAGCTGTTTTTT | TRBJ2-2 | TRBV5-1 | . | .
CASSRWTGGTNEKLFF | TGTGCCAGCAGCCGTTGGACAGGGGGCACTAATGAAAAACTGTTTTTT | TRBJ1-4 | TRBV28 | TRBD1 | .
CASSLDGWGTEAFF | TGTGCCAGCAGTTTGGACGGTTGGGGCACTGAAGCTTTCTTT | TRBJ1-1 | TRBV27 | . | .
CASSLQGWETQYF | TGTGCCAGCAGCTTACAGGGATGGGAGACCCAGTACTTC | TRBJ2-5 | TRBV7-3 | . | .
CASSFRDRVSTIYF | TGTGCCAGCAGCTTCCGGGACAGAGTATCCACCATATATTTT | TRBJ1-3 | TRBV7-2 | TRBD1 | .
CASSGQDTEAFF | TGTGCCAGCAGCGGACAGGACACTGAAGCTTTCTTT | TRBJ1-1 | TRBV2 | TRBD1 | few
CATSRDGLTVNTEAFF | TGTGCCACCAGCCGGGACGGCCTTACGGTGAACACTGAAGCTTTCTTT | TRBJ1-1 | TRBV15 | . | .
CASSLGDYPQYF | TGTGCCAGCAGCTTGGGGGACTACCCGCAGTACTTC | TRBJ2-7 | TRBV11-1 | TRBD2 | .
CASSRLNYEQYF | TGTGCCAGCAGCCGGCTAAACTACGAGCAGTACTTC | TRBJ2-7 | TRBV28 | . | .
CASSPSWTSGYYNEQFF | TGTGCCAGCAGCCCGAGCTGGACTAGCGGATACTACAATGAGCAGTTCTTC | TRBJ2-1 | TRBV9 | TRBD2 | once
CASKRDSSFWTEAFF | TGTGCCAGTAAACGGGACTCCTCTTTTTGGACTGAAGCTTTCTTT | TRBJ1-1 | TRBV19 | . | .
CASGFGTLTGTGDTEAFF | TGTGCTAGTGGTTTTGGAACACTTACCGGGACAGGCGACACTGAAGCTTTCTTT | TRBJ1-1 | TRBV12-5 | TRBD1 | .
CASSAQGAGNTIYF | TGTGCCAGCAGTGCACAGGGTGCTGGAAACACCATATATTTT | TRBJ1-3 | TRBV6-1 | . | .
CASSAQGGNTEAFF | TGTGCCAGCAGCGCACAGGGCGGGAACACTGAAGCTTTCTTT | TRBJ1-1 | TRBV7-3 | . | .
CASSRLGIVEQYF | TGTGCCAGCAGCCGACTTGGGATAGTCGAGCAGTACTTC | TRBJ2-7 | TRBV11-2 | . | .
CASNTGNTEAFF | TGTGCCAGCAATACAGGGAACACTGAAGCTTTCTTT | TRBJ1-1 | TRBV28 | . | .
CASSAGPYNEQFF | TGTGCCAGCAGCGCGGGCCCCTACAATGAGCAGTTCTTC | TRBJ2-1 | TRBV7-3 | . | .
CASSPPRVSTDTQYF | TGTGCCAGCTCACCACCGAGGGTTAGCACAGATACGCAGTATTTT | TRBJ2-3 | TRBV18 | . | .
CASSLGGAGLRGETQYF | TGTGCCAGCAGCTTAGGTGGGGCAGGGCTGAGGGGAGAGACCCAGTACTTC | TRBJ2-5 | TRBV7-7 | . | .
CASSFGGNNEQFF | TGCGCCAGCAGCTTTGGGGGTAACAATGAGCAGTTCTTC | TRBJ2-1 | TRBV5-1 | . | .
CASSLGTSGWETQYF | TGTGCCAGCAGCTTAGGGACTAGCGGCTGGGAGACCCAGTACTTC | TRBJ2-5 | TRBV7-6 | TRBD2 | .
CASGLTVPKPEQYF | TGTGCTAGTGGTTTGACCGTTCCTAAACCCGAGCAGTACTTC | TRBJ2-7 | TRBV12-5 | . | .
CASRTPGQGPREQYF | TGTGCCAGCAGAACCCCGGGACAGGGGCCCCGGGAGCAGTACTTC | TRBJ2-7 | TRBV28 | TRBD1 | .
CASSTPGPEAFF | TGCGCCAGCAGCACGCCGGGACCTGAAGCTTTCTTT | TRBJ1-1 | TRBV5-1 | . | .
CASSPGSQETQYF | TGTGCCAGCAGCCCCGGGTCCCAAGAGACCCAGTACTTC | TRBJ2-5 | TRBV5-4 | . | .
CASSLDTLAGVLLTGELFF | TGCGCCAGCAGCTTGGATACACTAGCGGGAGTTTTGTTAACCGGGGAGCTGTTTTTT | TRBJ2-2 | TRBV5-1 | TRBD2 | .
CASSLVTSGQETQYF | TGCGCCAGCAGCTTGGTCACTAGCGGCCAAGAGACCCAGTACTTC | TRBJ2-5 | TRBV5-1 | TRBD2 | .